This TCR beta chain is drawn from a study of Tregs in tolerant kidney transplant recipients. Related graft donors supplied nonmyeloablative bone marrow transplants, and mixed chimerism was transient. Unstimulated regulatory T cells (CD4+CD25+CD127-), CD4+CD25- non-regulatory cells, CD4 and CD8 cells were FACS-sorted from thawed PBMCs. Findings of the study overall: Findings come from small patient numbers and require larger validation. Tregs expanded with activated donor B cells seemed most donor-specific.

About this clone itself: The antigen remains undetermined. The missing CDR3 end, 3 residues past where the read stops, is filled in from the germline J gene.

The table came from immunoSEQ multiplex PCR; TCRdb's copy has only in-frame clones and leaves some out. The clone table shows 9,000 to 13,000 clones, with the ten largest holding about 24%. Germline V gene sequence: CDR1 LNHDA, CDR2 SQIVND (reference sequence). The CDR3 has 13 residues. V was shortened by 10 bases and J by 0 bases, with 12 bases between the two germline ends. The clonotype was recovered from a human patient who received a combined kidney and bone marrow transplant. These T cells may partly come from the graft donor. The material was CD8+ T cells from blood (PBMCs), obtained 24 months after the transplant. This chain links TRBV19 with TRBJ1-1; no clear D gene. The CDR3 reads CATTLSVNTEAFF. The covered CDR3 bases are TGTGCCACCACGTTGTCGGTGAACACTGAA.